This T cell receptor beta chain stems from a study of human T cells and chemical hapten exposure. Time point given: healthy volunteer bleed at 6 weeks. Whole blood that had not been fractionated was the source of extracted total RNA. This clonotype was observed many times. The CDR3 has 15 residues. Germline V CDR1 and CDR2: SGHRS, YFSETQ. Trimming took off 3 bases at V and 2 bases at J, with 13 bases between the two ends. Each cDNA molecule in the library carried unique molecular identifiers. MiXCR, run by TCRdb on the RACE reads, gives a single entry per CDR3 protein. This table holds about 77,000 distinct CDR3 sequences, around 9.3% found once.

The chain combines TRBV5-1 with TRBJ2-3; the D is unclear. This clonotype was sampled from a female donor in good health. Some clones in this sample may be carry-over from other donors' samples. What was sequenced was whole blood. Here the CDR3 reads CASSYAGMDTDTQYF. The CDR3 DNA reads as TGCGCCAGCAGCTACGCCGGTATGGACACAGATACGCAGTATTTT.